The 9 T cell receptor beta chains presented below share a single source sample, sequenced in a study of T cells in Graves' hyperthyroidism and ophthalmopathy. RNA transcripts gave rise to amplified TCR beta CDR3 regions. TCR CDR3 underwent first-round RT-PCR with the HTBI primer set. MiXCR, applied by TCRdb to the multiplex PCR reads, yields one record per CDR3 protein. This sample has about 290,000 distinct CDR3 sequences, with 12% to 15% found just once. Sequencing was done on a sample of blood. Receptors originate from a woman in her forties or fifties with Graves' hyperthyroidism that later progressed to Graves' ophthalmopathy.

This clonotype was observed many times. The chain couples TRBV11-2 to TRBJ1-2; 9 nucleotides agree with TRBD1. The V gene's germline CDR1 is SGHAT and CDR2 FQNNGV. The CDR3 is 14 residues long. After removal of 3 bases from V and 1 base from J, the junction contained 0 bases not matched to a gene. The CDR3 nucleotides read TGTGCCAGCAGCTTGGACAGGGGTAACTATGGCTACACCTTC. Translated: CASSLDRGNYGYTF.

The chain carries TRBV5-1 and TRBJ1-1, with a weak D call TRBD1 (5 bases). V was cut by 5 bases and J by 6 bases, with 20 bases left in between. CDR3 length: 15 residues. Germline lookup yields CDR1 SGHRS and CDR2 YFSETQ. The CDR3 spells CASRSTGTKKAEAFF. In DNA form, the CDR3 reads TGCGCCAGCAGGTCGACCGGGACGAAAAAGGCTGAAGCTTTCTTT.

In regard to this clonotype: It may be a read error: a sequence one base away is much more abundant. The genes are TRBV20-1 and TRBJ2-1, with 9 bases lining up with TRBD1. From germline, CDR1 is DFQATT and CDR2 SNEGSKA (reference sequence). The CDR3 runs 15 residues. V was clipped by 5 bases and J by 7 bases; unmatched bases: 12. The DNA of the CDR3 is TGCAGTGCTCCCTGGGGGGACAGGGTATGGAATGAGCAGTTCTTC. Translated, it gives CSAPWGDRVWNEQFF.

This chain connects TRBV6-1 to TRBJ1-2; TRBD1 matches at 9 bases. The CDR3 covers 13 residues. Looked up from germline, CDR1 is MNHNS and CDR2 is SASEGT. V was clipped by 6 bases and J by 4 bases; unmatched bases: 3. CDR3 loop: CASRGQGGYGYTF. Here the CDR3 DNA reads TGTGCCAGCAGGGGACAGGGAGGCTATGGCTACACCTTC.

This clonotype was seen at least ten times. The chain carries TRBV6-6 and TRBJ2-5; 7 positions match TRBD2. V shed 2 bases, J shed 2 bases, and the junction held 5 bases outside the gene matches. The CDR3 totals 15 residues. Germline V gene data show CDR1 as MNHNY and CDR2 as SVGAGI (reference sequence). The CDR3 reads CASSYGRAGQETQYF. CDR3 nucleotide sequence: TGTGCCAGCAGTTACGGGAGGGCAGGGCAAGAGACCCAGTACTTC.

This clonotype was counted at least ten times. The chain carries TRBV6-1 and TRBJ2-5, with 12 bases aligning to TRBD2. The CDR3 spans 15 residues. V shed 7 bases and J 2 bases; nucleotides not matched to a gene: 5. Looked up from germline, CDR1 is MNHNS and CDR2 is SASEGT. The CDR3 sequence is CASTRTSGEQETQYF. In DNA, the CDR3 is TGTGCCAGCACCAGGACTAGCGGGGAGCAAGAGACCCAGTACTTC.

The rearrangement uses TRBV20-1 and TRBJ1-5; D remains unclear. The CDR3 runs to 17 residues. Germline V CDR1 and CDR2: DFQATT, SNEGSKA (reference sequence). Trimming removed 4 bases from V and 3 bases from J, with 22 bases in between. The CDR3 bases are TGCAGTGCTAAGAGACCTTTTCGCCGGGAGCTCAATCAGCCCCAGCATTTT. Residues: CSAKRPFRRELNQPQHF.

This clonotype has at least ten counts. The chain uses TRBV2 and TRBJ2-2; D gene uncertain. The CDR3 is 16 residues long. Trimming removed 9 bases at V and 5 bases at J, with 22 bases between. Germline V gene data show CDR1 as SNHLY and CDR2 as FYNNEI. CDR3 bases: TGTGCCAGTAGTTCCGGTTTTGCAATGGGTACCGGGGAGCTGTTTTTT. It yields the protein CASSSGFAMGTGELFF.

This clonotype was seen repeatedly, ten times or more. The V call is TRBV28, the J call TRBJ1-2, with 8 bases fitting TRBD1. The germline V gene has CDR1 MDHEN and CDR2 SYDVKM. V lost 1 base and J lost 5; bases outside the gene matches: 12. The CDR3 covers 17 residues. The CDR3 DNA follows: TGTGCCAGCAGTTTATTGGGCAGGGGGCGACCCGAATATGGCTACACCTTC. It codes for CASSLLGRGRPEYGYTF.